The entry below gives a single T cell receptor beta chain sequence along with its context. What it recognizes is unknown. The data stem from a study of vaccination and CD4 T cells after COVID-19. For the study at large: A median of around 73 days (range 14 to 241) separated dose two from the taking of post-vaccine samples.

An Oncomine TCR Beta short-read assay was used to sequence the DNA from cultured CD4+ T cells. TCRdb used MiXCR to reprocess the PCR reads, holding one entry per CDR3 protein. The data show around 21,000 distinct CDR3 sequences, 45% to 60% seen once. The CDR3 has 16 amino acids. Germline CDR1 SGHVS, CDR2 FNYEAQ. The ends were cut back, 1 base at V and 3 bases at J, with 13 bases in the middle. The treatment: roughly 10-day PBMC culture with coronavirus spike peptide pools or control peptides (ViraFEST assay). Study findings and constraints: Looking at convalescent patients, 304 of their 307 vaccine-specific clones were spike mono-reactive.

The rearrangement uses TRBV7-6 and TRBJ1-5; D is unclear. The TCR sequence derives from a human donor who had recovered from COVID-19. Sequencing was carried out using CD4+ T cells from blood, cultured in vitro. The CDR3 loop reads CASSLGAYKDNQPQHF. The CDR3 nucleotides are TGTGCCAGCAGCTTAGGGGCATATAAGGACAATCAGCCCCAGCATTTT.